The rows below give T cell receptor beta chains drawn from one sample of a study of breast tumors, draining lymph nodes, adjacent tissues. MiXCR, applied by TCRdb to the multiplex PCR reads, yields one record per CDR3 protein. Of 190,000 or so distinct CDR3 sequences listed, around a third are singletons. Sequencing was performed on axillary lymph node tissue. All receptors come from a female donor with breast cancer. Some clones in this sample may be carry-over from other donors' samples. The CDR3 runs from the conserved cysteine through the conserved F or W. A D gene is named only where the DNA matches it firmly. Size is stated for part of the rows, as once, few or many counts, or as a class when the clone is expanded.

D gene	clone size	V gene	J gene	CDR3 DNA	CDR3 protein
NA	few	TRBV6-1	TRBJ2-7	TGTGCCAGCAGTCCCCCGGGGCCGGGGTACGAGCAGTACTTC	CASSPPGPGYEQYF
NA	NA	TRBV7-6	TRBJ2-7	TGTGCCAGCAGCTCAGGGACTCAGTCCTCCTACGGGCAGTACTTC	CASSSGTQSSYGQYF
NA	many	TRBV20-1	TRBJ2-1	TGCAGTGCTAGACGGCAAACGGACAATGAGCAGTTCTTC	CSARRQTDNEQFF
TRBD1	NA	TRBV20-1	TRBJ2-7	TGCAGTGCTTTGACAGGGGGCGGGGGGTACTACGAGCAGTACTTC	CSALTGGGGYYEQYF
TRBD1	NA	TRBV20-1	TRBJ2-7	TGCAGTGCTAGAGACCAACCACAGGGGTCCGAGCAGTACTTC	CSARDQPQGSEQYF
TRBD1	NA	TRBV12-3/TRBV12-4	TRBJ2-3	TGTGCCAGCAGACAGACAGGGGGCTGGACAGGTACGCAGTATTTT	CASRQTGGWTGTQYF
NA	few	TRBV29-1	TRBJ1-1	TGCAGCGTTGAACGGGGCGGGGGTGAAGCTTTCTTT	CSVERGGGEAFF
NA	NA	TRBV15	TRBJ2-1	TGTGCCACTAGAGTACATAGCCTCCATGAGCAGTTCTTC	CATRVHSLHEQFF
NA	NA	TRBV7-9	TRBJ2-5	TGTGCCAGCAGCTTAGGGCCTAGGGGGGAGACCCAGTACTTC	CASSLGPRGETQYF
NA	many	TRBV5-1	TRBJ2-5	TGCGCCAGCAGCGAGCAAGAGACCCAGTACTTC	CASSEQETQYF
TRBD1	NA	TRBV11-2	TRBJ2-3	TGTGCCAGCAGCTTAGTAGGGACAGTGACTAGCACAGATACGCAGTATTTT	CASSLVGTVTSTDTQYF
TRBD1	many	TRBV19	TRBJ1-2	TGTGCCAGTAATGCTGAAGGGACAGGGGGCAACTATGGCTACACCTTC	CASNAEGTGGNYGYTF
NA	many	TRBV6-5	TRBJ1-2	TGTGCCAGCAGTTCGGAACAGAACTATGGCTACACCTTC	CASSSEQNYGYTF
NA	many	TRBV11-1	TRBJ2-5	TGTGCCAGCAGCTTAGTATGGGACATCGGGGAGACCCAGTACTTC	CASSLVWDIGETQYF
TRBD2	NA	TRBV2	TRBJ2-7	TGTGCAGCGGGTAAAGGGGGGACTAGCGGGGGGGCCTTTGAGCAGTACTTC	CAAGKGGTSGGAFEQYF
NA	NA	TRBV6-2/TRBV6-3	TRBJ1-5	TGTGCCAGCAGGCCCCAGGTCCCCAATCAGCCCCAGCATTTT	CASRPQVPNQPQHF
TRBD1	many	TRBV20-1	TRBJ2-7	TGCAGTGCTCCATCAAGACAGGGGATTTACTTC	CSAPSRQGIYF
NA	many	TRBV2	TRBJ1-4	TGTGCCAGCAGTGAGGGTCTCGAGGAAAAACTGTTTTTT	CASSEGLEEKLFF
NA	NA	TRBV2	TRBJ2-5	TGTGCCAGCAGCAAGGCGGAAGAGACCCAGTACTTC	CASSKAEETQYF
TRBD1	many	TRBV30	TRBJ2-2	TGTGCCTGGAGTGCCCCCCGGACAGGGTCCGGGGAGCTGTTTTTT	CAWSAPRTGSGELFF
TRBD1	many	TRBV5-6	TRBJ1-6	TGTGCCAGCAGCTGGACAGGTTCACCCCTCCACTTT	CASSWTGSPLHF
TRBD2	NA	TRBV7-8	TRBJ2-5	TGTGCCAGCAATCACCTAGGGAGGGAAGAGACCCAGCACTTC	CASNHLGREETQHF
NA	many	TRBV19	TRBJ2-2	TGTGCCAGCACCGGGACAATCACCGGGGAGCTGTTTTTT	CASTGTITGELFF
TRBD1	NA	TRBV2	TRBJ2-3	TGTGCCAGCACCCGACAGGGTTCAGATACGCAGTATTTT	CASTRQGSDTQYF
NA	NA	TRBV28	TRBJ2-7	TGTGCCAGCAGCCCAAGCGGAGTTCCCTACGAGCAGTACTTC	CASSPSGVPYEQYF
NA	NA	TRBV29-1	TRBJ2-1	TGCAGCAGTGCTAGGGATAGCCAATACAATGAGCAGTTCTTC	CSSARDSQYNEQFF
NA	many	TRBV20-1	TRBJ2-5	TGCAGTGCTAGAGACGGGGGACCGGGCTCGCTAGGGAGGTACCAAGAGACCCAGTACTTC	CSARDGGPGSLGRYQETQYF
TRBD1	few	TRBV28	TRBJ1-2	TGTGCCAGCAGTTTATCGGTGACAGGGATATATGGCTACACCTTC	CASSLSVTGIYGYTF
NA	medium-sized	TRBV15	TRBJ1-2	TGTGCCACCAGCAGAGATTACGGGGGGGATGGCTACACCTTC	CATSRDYGGDGYTF